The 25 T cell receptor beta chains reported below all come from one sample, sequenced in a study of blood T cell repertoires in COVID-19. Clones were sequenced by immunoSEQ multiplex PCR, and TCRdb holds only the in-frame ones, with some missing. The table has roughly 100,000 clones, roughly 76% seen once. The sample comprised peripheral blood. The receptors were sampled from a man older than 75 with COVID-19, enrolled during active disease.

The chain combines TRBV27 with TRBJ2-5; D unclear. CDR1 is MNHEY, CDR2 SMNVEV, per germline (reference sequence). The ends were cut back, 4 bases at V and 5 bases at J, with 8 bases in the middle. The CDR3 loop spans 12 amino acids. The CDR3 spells CASSSTRETQYF. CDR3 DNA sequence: TGTGCCAGCAGTTCTACTCGCGAGACCCAGTACTTC.

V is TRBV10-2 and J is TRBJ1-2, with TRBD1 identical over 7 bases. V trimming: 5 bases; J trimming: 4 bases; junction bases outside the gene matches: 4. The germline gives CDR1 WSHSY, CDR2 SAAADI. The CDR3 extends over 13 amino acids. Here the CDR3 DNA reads TGCGCCAGCAGTCCGGGACAGCCCTATGGCTACACCTTC. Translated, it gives CASSPGQPYGYTF.

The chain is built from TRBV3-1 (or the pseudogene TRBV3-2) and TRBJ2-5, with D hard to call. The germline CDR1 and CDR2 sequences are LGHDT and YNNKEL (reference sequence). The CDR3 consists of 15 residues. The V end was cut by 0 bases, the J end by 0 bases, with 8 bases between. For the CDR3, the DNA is TGTGCCAGCAGCCAAGAAAGCCGTTACCAAGAGACCCAGTACTTC. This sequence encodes CASSQESRYQETQYF.

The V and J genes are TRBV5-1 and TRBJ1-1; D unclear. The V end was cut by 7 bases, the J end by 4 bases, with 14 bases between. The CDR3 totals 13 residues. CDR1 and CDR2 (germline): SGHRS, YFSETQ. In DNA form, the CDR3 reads TGCGCCAGCTCGGTCCTTGTGAGCACTGAAGCTTTCTTT. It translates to CASSVLVSTEAFF.

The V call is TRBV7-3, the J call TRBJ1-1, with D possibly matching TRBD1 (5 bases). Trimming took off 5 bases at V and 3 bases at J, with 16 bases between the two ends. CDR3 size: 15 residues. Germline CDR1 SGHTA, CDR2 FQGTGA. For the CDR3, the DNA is TGTGCCAGCAGCCCTGGGCCAGGGATGTACACTGAAGCTTTCTTT. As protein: CASSPGPGMYTEAFF.

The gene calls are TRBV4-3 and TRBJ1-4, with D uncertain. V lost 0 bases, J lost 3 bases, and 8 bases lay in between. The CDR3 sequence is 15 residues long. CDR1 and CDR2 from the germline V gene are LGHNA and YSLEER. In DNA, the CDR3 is TGCGCCAGCAGCCAAGACGGGTGGTCTAATGAAAAACTGTTTTTT. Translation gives CASSQDGWSNEKLFF.

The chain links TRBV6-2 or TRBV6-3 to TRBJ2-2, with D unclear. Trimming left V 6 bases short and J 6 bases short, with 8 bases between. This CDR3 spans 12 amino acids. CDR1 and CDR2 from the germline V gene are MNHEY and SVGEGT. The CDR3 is CASSHQAGELFF. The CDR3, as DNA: TGTGCCAGCAGCCATCAGGCCGGGGAGCTGTTTTTT.

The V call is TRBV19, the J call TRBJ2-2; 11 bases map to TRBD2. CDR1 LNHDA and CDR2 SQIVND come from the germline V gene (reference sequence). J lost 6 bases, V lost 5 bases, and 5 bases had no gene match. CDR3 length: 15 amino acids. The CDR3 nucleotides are TGTGCCAGTAGTCGGCTAGCGGGGGGCGCCGGGGAGCTGTTTTTT. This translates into CASSRLAGGAGELFF.

CDR3 amino acids: CASSSRRTSGNKGQYF. CDR3 in DNA: TGTGCCAGCAGCTCCCGGCGGACTAGCGGGAATAAGGGGCAGTACTTC. The genes are TRBV11-2 and TRBJ2-7; 12 bases are shared with TRBD2. V was clipped by 4 bases and J by 9 bases; unmatched bases: 13. The CDR3 is 16 amino acids. The germline V gene encodes CDR1 SGHAT and CDR2 FQNNGV.

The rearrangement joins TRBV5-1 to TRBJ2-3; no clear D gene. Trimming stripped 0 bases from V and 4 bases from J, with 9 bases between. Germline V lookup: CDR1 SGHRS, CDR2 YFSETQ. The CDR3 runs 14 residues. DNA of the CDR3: TGCGCCAGCAGCTTGGGGCATCGGGCAGATACGCAGTATTTT. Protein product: CASSLGHRADTQYF.

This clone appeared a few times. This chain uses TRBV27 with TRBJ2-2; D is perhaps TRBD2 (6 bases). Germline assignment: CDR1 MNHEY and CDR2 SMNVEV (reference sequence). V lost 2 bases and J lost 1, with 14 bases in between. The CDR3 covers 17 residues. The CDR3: CASSLRVPSENTGELFF. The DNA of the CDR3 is TGTGCCAGCAGTTTACGGGTCCCTAGCGAGAACACCGGGGAGCTGTTTTTT.

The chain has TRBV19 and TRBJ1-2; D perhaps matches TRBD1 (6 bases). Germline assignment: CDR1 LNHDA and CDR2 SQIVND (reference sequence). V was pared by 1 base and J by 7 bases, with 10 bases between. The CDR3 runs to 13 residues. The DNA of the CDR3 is TGTGCCAGTAGTATAGGGCACAGGGTTGGCTACACCTTC. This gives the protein CASSIGHRVGYTF.

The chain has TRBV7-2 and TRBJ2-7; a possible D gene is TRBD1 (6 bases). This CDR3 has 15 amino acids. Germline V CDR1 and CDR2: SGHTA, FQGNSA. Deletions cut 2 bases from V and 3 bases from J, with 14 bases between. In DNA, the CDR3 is TGTGCCAGCAGCTTAATGACAGGTTACAACTACGAGCAGTACTTC. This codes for CASSLMTGYNYEQYF.

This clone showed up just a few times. The CDR3 DNA sequence: TGTGCCAGCAGCTTACCCACAGGGTCCGGGGCCAACGTCCTGACTTTC. Translated: CASSLPTGSGANVLTF. The chain recombines TRBV7-8 with TRBJ2-6, with D possibly being TRBD1 (6 bases). Germline CDR1 reads SGHVS; CDR2 reads FQNEAQ. This CDR3 region has 16 residues. Trimming took 2 bases from V and 4 from J, leaving 12 bases between them.

The CDR3 is CASSVSTSGRQGQYF. The CDR3 DNA sequence: TGTGCCAGCAGCGTATCAACTAGCGGGAGGCAGGGACAGTACTTC. The V and J genes are TRBV9 and TRBJ2-7; 12 bases match TRBD2. Trimming took 1 base from V and 10 from J; bases not matched to a gene: 9. Germline assignment: CDR1 SGDLS and CDR2 YYNGEE. CDR3 length: 15 amino acids.

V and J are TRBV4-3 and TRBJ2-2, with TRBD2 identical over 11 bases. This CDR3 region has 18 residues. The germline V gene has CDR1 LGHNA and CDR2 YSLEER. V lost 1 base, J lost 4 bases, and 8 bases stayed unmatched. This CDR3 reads CASSQGVWTSGLTGELFF. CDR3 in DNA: TGCGCCAGCAGCCAAGGTGTCTGGACTAGCGGGCTCACCGGGGAGCTGTTTTTT.

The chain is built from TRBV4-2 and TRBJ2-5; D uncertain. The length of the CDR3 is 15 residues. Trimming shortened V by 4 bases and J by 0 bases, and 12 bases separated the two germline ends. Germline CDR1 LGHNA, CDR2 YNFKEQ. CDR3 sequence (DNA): TGTGCCAGCAGCCCGCAAACCGGGTACCAAGAGACCCAGTACTTC. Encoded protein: CASSPQTGYQETQYF.

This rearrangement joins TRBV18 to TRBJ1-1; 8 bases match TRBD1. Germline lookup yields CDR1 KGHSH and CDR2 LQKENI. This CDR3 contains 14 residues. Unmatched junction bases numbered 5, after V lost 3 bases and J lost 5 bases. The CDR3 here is CASSPRQGQTEAFF. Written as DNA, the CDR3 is TGTGCCAGCTCACCGAGACAGGGGCAGACTGAAGCTTTCTTT.

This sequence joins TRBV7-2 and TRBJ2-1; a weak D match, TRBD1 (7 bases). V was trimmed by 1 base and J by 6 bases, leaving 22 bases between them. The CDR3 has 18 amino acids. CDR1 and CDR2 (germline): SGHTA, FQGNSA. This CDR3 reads CASSLGRRGRGTLNEQFF. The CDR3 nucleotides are TGTGCCAGCAGCTTAGGGAGGAGGGGGCGCGGGACCCTCAATGAGCAGTTCTTC.

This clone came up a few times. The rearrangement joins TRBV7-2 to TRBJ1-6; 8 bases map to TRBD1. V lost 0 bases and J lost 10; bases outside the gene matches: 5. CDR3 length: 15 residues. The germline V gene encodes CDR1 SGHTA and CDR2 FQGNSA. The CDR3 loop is CASSLARTGSSPLHF. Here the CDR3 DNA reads TGTGCCAGCAGCTTAGCAAGGACAGGGAGCTCACCCCTCCACTTT. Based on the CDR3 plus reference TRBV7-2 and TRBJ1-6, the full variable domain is GAGVSQSPSNKVTEKGKDVELRCDPISGHTALYWYRQSLGQGLEFLIYFQGNSAPDKSGLPSDRFSAERTGGSVSTLTIQRTQQEDSAVYLCASSLARTGSSPLHFGNGTRLTVT.

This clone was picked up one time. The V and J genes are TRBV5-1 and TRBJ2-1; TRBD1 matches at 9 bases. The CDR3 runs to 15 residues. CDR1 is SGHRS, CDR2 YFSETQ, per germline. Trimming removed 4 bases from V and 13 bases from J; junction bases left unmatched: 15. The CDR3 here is CASSGGGTGTIIQFF. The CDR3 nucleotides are TGCGCCAGCAGCGGTGGAGGGACAGGGACTATAATTCAGTTCTTC.

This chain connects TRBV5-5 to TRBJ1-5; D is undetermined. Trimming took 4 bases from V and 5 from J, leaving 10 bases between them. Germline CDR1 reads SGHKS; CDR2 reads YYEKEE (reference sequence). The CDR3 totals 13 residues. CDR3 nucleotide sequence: TGTGCCAGCAGCCCCAGTGTGGATCAGCCCCAGCATTTT. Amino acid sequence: CASSPSVDQPQHF.

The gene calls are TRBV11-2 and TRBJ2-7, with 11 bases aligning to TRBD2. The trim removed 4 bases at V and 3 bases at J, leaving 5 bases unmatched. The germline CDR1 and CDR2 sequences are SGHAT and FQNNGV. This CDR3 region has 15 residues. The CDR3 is CASSSGTSGLYEQYF. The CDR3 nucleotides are TGTGCCAGCAGCTCCGGGACTAGCGGACTCTACGAGCAGTACTTC.

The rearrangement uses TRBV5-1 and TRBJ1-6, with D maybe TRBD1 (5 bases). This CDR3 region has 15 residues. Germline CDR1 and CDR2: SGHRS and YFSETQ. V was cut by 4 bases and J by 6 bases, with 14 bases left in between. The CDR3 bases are TGCGCCAGCAGCCAAATCCAGGGAGGTAATTCACCCCTCCACTTT. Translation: CASSQIQGGNSPLHF.

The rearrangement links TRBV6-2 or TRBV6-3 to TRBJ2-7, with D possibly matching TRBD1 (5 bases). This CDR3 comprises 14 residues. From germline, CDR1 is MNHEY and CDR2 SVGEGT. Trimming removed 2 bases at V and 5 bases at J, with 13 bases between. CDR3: CASSYLRQTDEQYF. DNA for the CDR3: TGTGCCAGCAGTTACCTGAGACAGACTGACGAGCAGTACTTC.